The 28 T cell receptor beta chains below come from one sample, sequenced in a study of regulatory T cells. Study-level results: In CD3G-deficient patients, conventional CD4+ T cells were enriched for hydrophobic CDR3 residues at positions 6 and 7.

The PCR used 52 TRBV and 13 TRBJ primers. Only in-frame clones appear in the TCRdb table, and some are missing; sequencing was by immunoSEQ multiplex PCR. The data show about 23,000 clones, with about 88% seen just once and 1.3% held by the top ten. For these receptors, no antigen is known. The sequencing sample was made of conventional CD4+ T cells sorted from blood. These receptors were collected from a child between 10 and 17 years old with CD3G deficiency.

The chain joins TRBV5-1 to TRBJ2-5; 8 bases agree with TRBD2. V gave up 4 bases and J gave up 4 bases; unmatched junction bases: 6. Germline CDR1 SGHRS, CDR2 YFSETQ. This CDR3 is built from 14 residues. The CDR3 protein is CASSQGTRGETQYF. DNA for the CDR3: TGCGCCAGCAGCCAGGGGACTAGAGGAGAGACCCAGTACTTC.

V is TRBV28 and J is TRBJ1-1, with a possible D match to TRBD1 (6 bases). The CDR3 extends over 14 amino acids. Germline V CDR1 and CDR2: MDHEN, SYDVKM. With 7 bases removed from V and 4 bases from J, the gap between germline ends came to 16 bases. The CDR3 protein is CASTPGGGGTEAFF. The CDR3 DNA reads TGTGCCAGCACCCCGGGAGGGGGGGGCACTGAAGCTTTCTTT.

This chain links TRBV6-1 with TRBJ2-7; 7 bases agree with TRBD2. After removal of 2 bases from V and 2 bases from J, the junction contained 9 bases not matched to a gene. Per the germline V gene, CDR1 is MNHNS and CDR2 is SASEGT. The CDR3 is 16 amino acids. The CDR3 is CASSERGLAVAYEQYF. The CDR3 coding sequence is TGTGCCAGCAGTGAAAGAGGTCTAGCGGTTGCCTACGAGCAGTACTTC.

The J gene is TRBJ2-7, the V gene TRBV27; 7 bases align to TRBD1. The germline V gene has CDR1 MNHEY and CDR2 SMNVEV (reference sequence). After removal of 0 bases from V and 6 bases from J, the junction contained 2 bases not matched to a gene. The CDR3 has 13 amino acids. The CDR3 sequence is CASSLSGGGEQYF. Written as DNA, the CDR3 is TGTGCCAGCAGTTTATCAGGGGGCGGCGAGCAGTACTTC.

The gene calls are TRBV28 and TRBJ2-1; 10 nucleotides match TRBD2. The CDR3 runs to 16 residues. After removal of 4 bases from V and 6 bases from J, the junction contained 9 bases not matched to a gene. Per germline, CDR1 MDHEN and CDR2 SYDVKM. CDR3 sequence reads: CASSSPLAGAFNEQFF. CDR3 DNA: TGTGCCAGCAGTTCCCCTCTAGCGGGGGCTTTCAATGAGCAGTTCTTC.

CDR3 DNA: TGCGCCAGCAGACAGGGACAGGGGAAAGGAGGCACTGAAGCTTTCTTT. Translated, it gives CASRQGQGKGGTEAFF. This rearrangement joins TRBV5-1 to TRBJ1-1, with TRBD1 matching 10 bases. The CDR3 sequence is 16 residues long. CDR1 SGHRS and CDR2 YFSETQ come from the germline V gene. Trimming cost V 5 bases and J 4 bases; bases outside gene matches: 11.

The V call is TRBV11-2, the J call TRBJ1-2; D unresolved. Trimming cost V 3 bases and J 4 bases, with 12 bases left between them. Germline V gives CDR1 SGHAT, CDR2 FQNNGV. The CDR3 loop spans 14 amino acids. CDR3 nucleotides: TGTGCCAGCAGCTTTGACGACGGAATCTATGGCTACACCTTC. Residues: CASSFDDGIYGYTF.

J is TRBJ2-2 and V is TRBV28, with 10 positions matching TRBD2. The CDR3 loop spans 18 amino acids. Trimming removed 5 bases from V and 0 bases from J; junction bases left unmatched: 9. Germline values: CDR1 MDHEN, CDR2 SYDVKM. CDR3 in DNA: TGTGCCAGCAGTGCTAAGGGACTAGCGATTGCGAACACCGGGGAGCTGTTTTTT. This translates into CASSAKGLAIANTGELFF.

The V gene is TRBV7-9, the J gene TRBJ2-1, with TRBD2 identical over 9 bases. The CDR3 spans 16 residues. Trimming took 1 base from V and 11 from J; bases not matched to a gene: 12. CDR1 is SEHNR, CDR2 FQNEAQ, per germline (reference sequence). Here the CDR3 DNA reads TGTGCCAGCAGCTTAGTTGCGGGAGGGCCGTTGGTGAAGCAGTTCTTC. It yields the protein CASSLVAGGPLVKQFF.

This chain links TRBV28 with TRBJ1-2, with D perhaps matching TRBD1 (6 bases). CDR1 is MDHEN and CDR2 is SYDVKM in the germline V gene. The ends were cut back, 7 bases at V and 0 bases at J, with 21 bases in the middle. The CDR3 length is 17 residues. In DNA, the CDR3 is TGTGCCAGCAAAGCGGCCGGGACAACTTTAGCTAACTATGGCTACACCTTC. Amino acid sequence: CASKAAGTTLANYGYTF.

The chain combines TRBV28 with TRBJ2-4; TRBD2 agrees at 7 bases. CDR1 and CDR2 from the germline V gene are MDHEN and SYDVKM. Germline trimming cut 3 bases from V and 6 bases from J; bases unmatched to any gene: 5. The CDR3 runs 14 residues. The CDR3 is CASSFSGGGNIQYF. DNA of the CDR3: TGTGCCAGCAGTTTTAGCGGCGGGGGAAACATTCAGTACTTC.

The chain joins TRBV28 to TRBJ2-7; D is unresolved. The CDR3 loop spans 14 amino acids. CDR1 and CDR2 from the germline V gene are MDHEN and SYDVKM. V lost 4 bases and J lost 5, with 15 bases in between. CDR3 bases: TGTGCCAGCAGTTCCCCCGTCGGCGGTCACGAGCAGTACTTC. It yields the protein CASSSPVGGHEQYF.

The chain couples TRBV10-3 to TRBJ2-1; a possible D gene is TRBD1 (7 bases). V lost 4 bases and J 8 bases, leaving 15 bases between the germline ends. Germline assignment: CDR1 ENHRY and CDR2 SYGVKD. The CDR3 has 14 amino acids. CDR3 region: CAISGGRGTDEQFF. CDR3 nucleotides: TGTGCCATCAGTGGAGGACGGGGGACAGATGAGCAGTTCTTC.

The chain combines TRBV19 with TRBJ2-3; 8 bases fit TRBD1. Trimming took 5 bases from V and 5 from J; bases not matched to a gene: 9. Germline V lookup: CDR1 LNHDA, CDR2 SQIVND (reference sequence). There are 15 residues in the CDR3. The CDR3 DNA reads TGTGCCAGTAGTCCTAGAGACAGGGGAGGAGATACGCAGTATTTT. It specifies CASSPRDRGGDTQYF.

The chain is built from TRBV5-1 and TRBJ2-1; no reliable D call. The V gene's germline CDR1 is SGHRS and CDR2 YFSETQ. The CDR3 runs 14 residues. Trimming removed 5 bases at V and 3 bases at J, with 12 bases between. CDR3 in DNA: TGCGCCAGCAGGAGAGGAGCCGGCTACAATGAGCAGTTCTTC. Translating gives CASRRGAGYNEQFF.

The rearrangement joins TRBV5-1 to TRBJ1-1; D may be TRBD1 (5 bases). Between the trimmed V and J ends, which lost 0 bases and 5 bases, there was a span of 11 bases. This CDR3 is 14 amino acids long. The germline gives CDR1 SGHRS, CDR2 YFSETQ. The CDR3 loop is CASSLEGRRTEAFF. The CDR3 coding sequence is TGCGCCAGCAGCTTGGAGGGGCGAAGAACTGAAGCTTTCTTT.

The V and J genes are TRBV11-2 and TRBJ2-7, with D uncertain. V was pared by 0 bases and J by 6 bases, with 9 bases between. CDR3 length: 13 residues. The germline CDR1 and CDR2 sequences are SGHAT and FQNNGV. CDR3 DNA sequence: TGTGCCAGCAGCTTAGACCAAGTTTCCGAGCAGTACTTC. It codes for CASSLDQVSEQYF.

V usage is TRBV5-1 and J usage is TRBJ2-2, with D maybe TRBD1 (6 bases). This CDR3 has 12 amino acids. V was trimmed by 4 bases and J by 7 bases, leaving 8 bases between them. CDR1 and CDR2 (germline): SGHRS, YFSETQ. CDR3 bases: TGCGCCAGCAGCACGGACAGCGGGGAGCTGTTTTTT. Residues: CASSTDSGELFF.

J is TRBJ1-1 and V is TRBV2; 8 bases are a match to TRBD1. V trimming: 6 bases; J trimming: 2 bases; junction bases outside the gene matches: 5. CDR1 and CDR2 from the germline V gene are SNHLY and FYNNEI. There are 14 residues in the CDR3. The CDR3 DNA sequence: TGTGCCAGCAGGGGACAGGCAGGAAACACTGAAGCTTTCTTT. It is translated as CASRGQAGNTEAFF. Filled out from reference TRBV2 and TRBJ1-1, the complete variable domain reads EPEVTQTPSHQVTQMGQEVILRCVPISNHLYFYWYRQILGQKVEFLVSFYNNEISEKSEIFDDQFSVERPDGSNFTLKIRSTKLEDSAMYFCASRGQAGNTEAFFGQGTRLTVV.

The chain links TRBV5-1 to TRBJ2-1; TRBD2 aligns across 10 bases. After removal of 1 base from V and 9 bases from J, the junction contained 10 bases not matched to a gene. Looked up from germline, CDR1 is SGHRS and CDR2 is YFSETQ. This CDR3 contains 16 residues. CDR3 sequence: CASSLTQREGQSEQFF. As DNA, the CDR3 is TGCGCCAGCAGCTTGACCCAGCGGGAGGGCCAGAGTGAGCAGTTCTTC.

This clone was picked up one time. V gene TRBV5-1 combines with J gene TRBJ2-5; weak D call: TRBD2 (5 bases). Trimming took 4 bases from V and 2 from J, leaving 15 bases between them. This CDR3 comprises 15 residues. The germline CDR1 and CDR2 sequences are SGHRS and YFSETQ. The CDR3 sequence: CASSPAGRLQETQYF. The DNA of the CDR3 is TGCGCCAGCAGCCCCGCGGGCAGACTACAAGAGACCCAGTACTTC.

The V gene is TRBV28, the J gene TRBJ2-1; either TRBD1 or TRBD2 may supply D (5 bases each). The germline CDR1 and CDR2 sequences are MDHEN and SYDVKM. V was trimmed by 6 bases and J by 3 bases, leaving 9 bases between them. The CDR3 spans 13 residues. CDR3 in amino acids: CASSRGHYNEQFF. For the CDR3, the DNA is TGTGCCAGCAGCCGGGGCCACTACAATGAGCAGTTCTTC.

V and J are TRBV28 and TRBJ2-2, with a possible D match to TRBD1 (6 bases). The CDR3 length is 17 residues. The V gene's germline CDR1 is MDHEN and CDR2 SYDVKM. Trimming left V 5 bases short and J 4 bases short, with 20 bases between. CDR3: CASSPMGVTGPTGELFF. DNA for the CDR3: TGTGCCAGCAGTCCTATGGGGGTGACAGGTCCCACCGGGGAGCTGTTTTTT.

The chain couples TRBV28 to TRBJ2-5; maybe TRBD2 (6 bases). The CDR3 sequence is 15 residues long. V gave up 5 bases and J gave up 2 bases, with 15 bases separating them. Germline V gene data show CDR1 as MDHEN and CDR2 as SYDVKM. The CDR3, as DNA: TGTGCCAGCAGTAAACGACTAGGTTGGCAAGAGACCCAGTACTTC. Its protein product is CASSKRLGWQETQYF. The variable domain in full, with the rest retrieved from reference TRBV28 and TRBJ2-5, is DVKVTQSSRYLVKRTGEKVFLECVQDMDHENMFWYRQDPGLGLRLIYFSYDVKMKEKGDIPEGYSVSREKKERFSLILESASTNQTSMYLCASSKRLGWQETQYFGPGTRLLVL.

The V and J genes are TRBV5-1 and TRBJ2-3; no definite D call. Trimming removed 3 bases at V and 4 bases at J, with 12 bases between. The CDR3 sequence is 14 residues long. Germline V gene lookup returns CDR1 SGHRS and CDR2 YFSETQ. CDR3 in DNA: TGCGCCAGCAGCTCCGACCGGTCGGCAGATACGCAGTATTTT. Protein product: CASSSDRSADTQYF.

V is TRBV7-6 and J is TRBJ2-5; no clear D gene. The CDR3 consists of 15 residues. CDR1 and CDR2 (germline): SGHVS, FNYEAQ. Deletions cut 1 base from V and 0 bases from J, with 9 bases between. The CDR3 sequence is CASSLVGRNQETQYF. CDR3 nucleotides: TGTGCCAGCAGCTTAGTGGGCAGAAACCAAGAGACCCAGTACTTC.

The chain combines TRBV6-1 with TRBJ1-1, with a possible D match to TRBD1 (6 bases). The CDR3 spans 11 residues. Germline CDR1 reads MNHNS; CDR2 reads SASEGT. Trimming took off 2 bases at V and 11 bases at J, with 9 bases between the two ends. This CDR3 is CASSERGDAFF. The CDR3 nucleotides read TGTGCCAGCAGTGAAAGGGGGGATGCTTTCTTT.

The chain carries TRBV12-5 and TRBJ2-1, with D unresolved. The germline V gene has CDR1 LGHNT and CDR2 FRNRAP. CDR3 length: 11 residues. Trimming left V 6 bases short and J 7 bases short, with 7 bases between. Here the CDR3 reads CASGPGNEQFF. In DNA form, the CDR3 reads TGTGCTAGTGGGCCTGGGAATGAGCAGTTCTTC.